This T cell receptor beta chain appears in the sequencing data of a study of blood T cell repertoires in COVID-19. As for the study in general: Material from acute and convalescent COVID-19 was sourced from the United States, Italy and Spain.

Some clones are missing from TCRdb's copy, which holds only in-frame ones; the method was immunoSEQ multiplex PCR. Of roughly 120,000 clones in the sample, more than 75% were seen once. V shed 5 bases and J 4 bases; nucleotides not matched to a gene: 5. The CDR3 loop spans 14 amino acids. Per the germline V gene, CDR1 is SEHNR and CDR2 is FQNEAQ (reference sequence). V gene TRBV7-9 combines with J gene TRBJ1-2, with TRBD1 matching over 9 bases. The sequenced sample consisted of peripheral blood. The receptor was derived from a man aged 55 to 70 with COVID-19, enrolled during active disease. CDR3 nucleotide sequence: TGTGCCAGCAGCCTAGGGGGACAGGGCTATGGCTACACCTTC. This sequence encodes CASSLGGQGYGYTF.